The 27 T cell receptor beta chains below all came from one sample that was sequenced in a study of human T cells and chemical hapten exposure. MiXCR was run by TCRdb on the RACE reads, yielding one entry per CDR3 protein. The sample has about 49,000 distinct CDR3 sequences, 9% to 9.5% seen once. This sample's time point: patch test 1, 2 weeks after DPC sensitization. The treatment is: therapeutic diphenylcyclopropenone sensitization with weekly scalp DPC. Here the sequenced sample was whole blood, taken in connection with sensitization to the hapten diphenylcyclopropenone (DPC). The source of these receptors is a woman between 45 and 60 years old with alopecia areata. Some clones in this sample may be carry-over from other donors' samples.

This clonotype was detected only a few times. The gene calls are TRBV5-1 and TRBJ2-1; possibly TRBD2 for D (5 bases). CDR3 length: 17 residues. Germline loops: CDR1 SGHRS, CDR2 YFSETQ. V shed 5 bases and J shed 1 base, with 19 bases lying between them. The CDR3 loop reads CASSMVQRSLSYNEQFF. The CDR3 DNA reads as TGCGCCAGCAGTATGGTCCAGCGGAGCCTATCCTACAATGAGCAGTTCTTC.

This clonotype was seen many times. The J gene is TRBJ2-1, the V gene TRBV29-1, with D maybe TRBD1 (6 bases). The germline V and J ends were trimmed by 6 bases and 10 bases, with 16 bases remaining between them. This CDR3 region has 12 residues. In germline, CDR1 is SQVTM, CDR2 ANQGSEA. The CDR3 region is CSVGTGTPEQFF. CDR3 DNA: TGCAGCGTCGGAACCGGGACACCGGAGCAGTTCTTC.

Many counts were recorded for this clonotype. This chain uses TRBV7-9 with TRBJ1-4; 12 bases are shared with TRBD1. This CDR3 spans 17 amino acids. With 4 bases clipped from V and 8 bases from J, the junction kept 11 bases outside the gene matches. CDR1 is SEHNR, CDR2 FQNEAQ, per germline (reference sequence). CDR3 in amino acids: CASSSTGQGAVEEKLFF. The CDR3 nucleotides are TGTGCCAGCAGCTCAACGGGACAGGGGGCTGTGGAGGAAAAACTGTTTTTT. Together with reference TRBV7-9 and TRBJ1-4, the CDR3 gives the full variable domain: DTGVSQNPRHKITKRGQNVTFRCDPISEHNRLYWYRQTLGQGPEFLTYFQNEAQLEKSRLLSDRFSAERPKGSFSTLEIQRTEQGDSAMYLCASSSTGQGAVEEKLFFGSGTQLSVL.

There are many counts of this clonotype. The chain links TRBV27 to TRBJ1-1; D might be TRBD1 (6 bases). The germline CDR1 and CDR2 sequences are MNHEY and SMNVEV (reference sequence). The germline V and J ends were trimmed by 3 bases and 2 bases, with 13 bases remaining between them. The CDR3 is 15 amino acids. The CDR3 spells CASSFGDTLNTEAFF. The CDR3 DNA sequence: TGTGCCAGCAGTTTTGGGGACACCTTAAACACTGAAGCTTTCTTT.

This clonotype was found many times. This chain uses TRBV29-1 with TRBJ2-1; D gene uncertain. Germline values: CDR1 SQVTM, CDR2 ANQGSEA. V was cut by 4 bases and J by 7 bases, with 8 bases left in between. The CDR3 has 11 amino acids. CDR3 region: CSVVSLNEQFF. CDR3 sequence (DNA): TGCAGCGTTGTCAGTCTTAATGAGCAGTTCTTC.

This clonotype was counted ten times or more. The genes are TRBV14 and TRBJ2-1; no clear D. The CDR3 contains 16 residues. The V gene's germline CDR1 is SGHDN and CDR2 FVKESK. V shed 4 bases and J shed 4 bases, with 17 bases lying between them. This CDR3 reads CASSPGTARTYNEQFF. CDR3 DNA: TGTGCCAGCAGCCCGGGTACAGCGAGAACTTACAATGAGCAGTTCTTC. The complete variable domain, with remaining parts taken from reference TRBV14 and TRBJ2-1, reads EAGVTQFPSHSVIEKGQTVTLRCDPISGHDNLYWYRRVMGKEIKFLLHFVKESKQDESGMPNNRFLAERTGGTYSTLKVQPAELEDSGVYFCASSPGTARTYNEQFFGPGTRLTVL.

This clonotype has just a few counts. This chain uses TRBV11-3 with TRBJ1-1; D call uncertain. Germline V gives CDR1 SGHNT, CDR2 YENEEA. The CDR3 contains 14 residues. Trimming removed 1 base at V and 4 bases at J, with 10 bases between. CDR3 loop: CASSLAGRSTEAFF. The CDR3 DNA reads as TGTGCCAGCAGCTTAGCGGGCAGATCCACTGAAGCTTTCTTT.

The sample holds a few counts of this clonotype. The chain joins TRBV4-2 to TRBJ1-1; D call uncertain. V lost 2 bases and J 3 bases, leaving 13 bases between the germline ends. Per the germline V gene, CDR1 is LGHNA and CDR2 is YNFKEQ. The CDR3 covers 15 residues. CDR3 nucleotides: TGTGCCAGCAGCCAATCGTCTTCTGGGGACACTGAAGCTTTCTTT. Protein sequence: CASSQSSSGDTEAFF.

This clonotype was picked up many times. The CDR3: CASSMGGGSFFPPYEQYF. In nucleotides, the CDR3 is TGTGCCAGCTCAATGGGCGGCGGGAGTTTTTTTCCGCCCTACGAGCAGTACTTC. The J gene is TRBJ2-7, the V gene TRBV18; 7 nucleotides align to TRBD2. CDR3 size: 18 residues. From germline, CDR1 is KGHSH and CDR2 LQKENI. The V gene end was trimmed by 5 bases and the J gene end by 2 bases; junction bases not matched to a gene: 18.

This clonotype was picked up many times. The rearrangement links TRBV18 to TRBJ2-3, with D tentatively TRBD2 (6 bases). Trimming pared 4 bases from V and 2 bases from J, leaving 13 bases between. There are 15 residues in the CDR3. From germline, CDR1 is KGHSH and CDR2 LQKENI. CDR3 residues: CASSRMTRNTDTQYF. The CDR3 DNA reads TGTGCCAGCTCACGTATGACTAGAAACACAGATACGCAGTATTTT.

This clonotype was detected a few times. This chain joins TRBV18 and TRBJ1-5; D remains ambiguous. Trimming took off 2 bases at V and 7 bases at J, with 12 bases between the two ends. The CDR3 extends over 14 amino acids. CDR1 and CDR2 from the germline V gene are KGHSH and LQKENI. The CDR3 DNA sequence: TGTGCCAGCTCACCATTGGAGGGTAAACAGCCCCAGCATTTT. It yields the protein CASSPLEGKQPQHF.

The table lists this clonotype with many counts. The chain uses TRBV29-1 and TRBJ1-5, with TRBD1 matching 9 bases. The length of the CDR3 is 13 residues. Trimming took 4 bases from V and 3 from J; bases not matched to a gene: 1. CDR1 and CDR2 from the germline V gene are SQVTM and ANQGSEA. CDR3 amino acids: CSVGDRVNQPQHF. The CDR3 DNA reads as TGCAGCGTTGGGGACAGGGTCAATCAGCCCCAGCATTTT.

Many counts were recorded for this clonotype. The gene calls are TRBV20-1 and TRBJ1-6; unclear D gene. V lost 2 bases to trimming and J lost 6 bases, with 8 bases between them. The CDR3 has 13 amino acids. Germline V gives CDR1 DFQATT, CDR2 SNEGSKA (reference sequence). The CDR3 sequence: CSARYSLNSPLHF. CDR3 DNA sequence: TGCAGTGCTAGATACAGCCTTAATTCACCCCTCCACTTT.

This clonotype was seen a handful of times. J is TRBJ2-7 and V is TRBV20-1; D is possibly TRBD1 or TRBD2 (5 bases each). The CDR3 extends over 13 amino acids. Germline CDR1 and CDR2: DFQATT and SNEGSKA (reference sequence). V dropped 6 bases and J dropped 2 bases, with 14 bases sitting between them. The chain's CDR3 is CSARDPSAYEQYF. In DNA, the CDR3 is TGCAGTGCCCGGGACCCAAGCGCCTACGAGCAGTACTTC.

This clonotype was detected many times. The chain joins TRBV29-1 to TRBJ2-1; 8 positions match TRBD1. Germline loops: CDR1 SQVTM, CDR2 ANQGSEA. The CDR3 is made up of 15 amino acids. The ends lost 7 bases at V and 3 bases at J; junction bases unmatched: 11. CDR3 DNA sequence: TGCAGCGGGACTAATCAGGGGGCACGCTACAATGAGCAGTTCTTC. It yields the protein CSGTNQGARYNEQFF.

This clonotype appeared a single time. V usage is TRBV28 and J usage is TRBJ2-7; D is ambiguous. The germline CDR1 and CDR2 sequences are MDHEN and SYDVKM. The CDR3 sequence is 14 residues long. Deletions cut 1 base from V and 4 bases from J, with 11 bases between. DNA for the CDR3: TGTGCCAGCAGTTTATACGGAAACTTGTACGAGCAGTACTTC. It specifies CASSLYGNLYEQYF.

This clonotype came up many times. The chain recombines TRBV7-2 with TRBJ1-6; D uncertain. This CDR3 contains 13 residues. Germline CDR1 SGHTA, CDR2 FQGNSA. Trimming cost V 6 bases and J 3 bases, with 6 bases left between them. The CDR3 coding sequence is TGTGCCAGCAGTCAGGACTATAATTCACCCCTCCACTTT. It codes for CASSQDYNSPLHF.

In its sample, this clonotype was seen a few times. The V and J genes are TRBV12-3 or TRBV12-4 and TRBJ2-3; 9 nucleotides match TRBD1. The CDR3 length is 16 residues. Losses at the gene ends were 3 bases for V and 5 bases for J; bases not matched to a gene: 9. The CDR3 DNA reads as TGTGCCAGCAGTTTTGGCCGGACAGGGGCCATAGATACGCAGTATTTT. As protein: CASSFGRTGAIDTQYF.

This clonotype showed up many times. The chain employs TRBV7-9 and TRBJ1-1; TRBD1 is a possible D gene (5 bases). V was trimmed by 5 bases and J by 8 bases, leaving 18 bases between them. The germline V gene has CDR1 SEHNR and CDR2 FQNEAQ (reference sequence). This CDR3 comprises 14 residues. CDR3 region: CASSLGGGRKEAFF. In DNA, the CDR3 is TGTGCCAGCAGCCTCGGTGGGGGAAGAAAAGAAGCTTTCTTT.

This clonotype has a count of ten or more. The genes are TRBV20-1 and TRBJ2-3; D gene unclear. CDR3 length: 14 residues. The germline V and J ends were trimmed by 0 bases and 0 bases, with 7 bases remaining between them. CDR1 and CDR2 from the germline V gene are DFQATT and SNEGSKA (reference sequence). The CDR3 DNA reads as TGCAGTGCTAGAGAGGTCAGAAGCACAGATACGCAGTATTTT. It specifies CSAREVRSTDTQYF.

DNA for the CDR3: TGCAGCGGAAGGACGGACCCCTCACCCGGGGAGCTGTTTTTT. Its translation: CSGRTDPSPGELFF. V is TRBV29-1 and J is TRBJ2-2; no clear D. This CDR3 contains 14 residues. With 7 bases removed from V and 6 bases from J, the gap between germline ends came to 18 bases. Germline V gene data show CDR1 as SQVTM and CDR2 as ANQGSEA.

V is TRBV7-2 and J is TRBJ2-5; D is unclear. The V end was cut by 5 bases, the J end by 5 bases, with 9 bases between. In germline, CDR1 is SGHTA, CDR2 FQGNSA. The CDR3 totals 12 residues. The CDR3 loop is CASSRLQETQYF. In DNA, the CDR3 is TGTGCCAGCAGCCGACTTCAGGAGACCCAGTACTTC.

This clonotype occurred a few times. J is TRBJ2-7 and V is TRBV11-2, with TRBD1 matching 8 bases. The CDR3 extends over 15 amino acids. Germline V gives CDR1 SGHAT, CDR2 FQNNGV. V lost 6 bases, J lost 6 bases, and 13 bases stayed unmatched. CDR3: CASRRPGQGPIEQYF. DNA for the CDR3: TGTGCCAGCAGAAGACCCGGACAGGGCCCAATCGAGCAGTACTTC.

This clonotype was recorded at least ten times. Relative to the germline gene, one junction end is altered; a read error may explain this. The chain uses TRBV12-3 or TRBV12-4 and TRBJ2-5; 11 nucleotides agree with TRBD2. The CDR3 loop spans 14 amino acids. CDR3 loop: CASSIAGGGDTQYF. In DNA, the CDR3 is TGTGCCAGCAGTATAGCGGGAGGGGGTGATACCCAGTACTTC.

The J gene is TRBJ2-6, the V gene TRBV12-3 or TRBV12-4; TRBD1 matches at 7 bases. The ends lost 5 bases at V and 2 bases at J; junction bases unmatched: 15. The CDR3 runs to 19 residues. CDR3 DNA sequence: TGTGCCAGCAGTACTCCGCGACAGGGTCTCTTGGCTGGGGCCAACGTCCTGACTTTC. Encoded protein: CASSTPRQGLLAGANVLTF.

This clonotype was counted between two and nine times. The V and J genes are TRBV30 and TRBJ2-7; D remains ambiguous. Germline V CDR1 and CDR2: GTSNPN, SVGIG (reference sequence). The V end lost 3 bases, the J end lost 6 bases, and 6 bases lay between the germline ends. CDR3 length: 10 amino acids. The CDR3 nucleotides are TGTGCCTGGAGCCTTGTCGAGCAGTACTTC. Encoded protein: CAWSLVEQYF. Combining the CDR3 with reference TRBV30 and TRBJ2-7 gives the whole variable domain SQTIHQWPATLVQPVGSPLSLECTVEGTSNPNLYWYRQAAGRGLQLLFYSVGIGQISSEVPQNLSASRPQDRQFILSSKKLLLSDSGFYLCAWSLVEQYFGPGTRLTVT.

This clonotype was found a few times. J is TRBJ1-5 and V is TRBV7-2; 8 nucleotides match TRBD1. V shed 5 bases, J shed 4 bases, and the junction held 4 bases outside the gene matches. Germline-derived CDR1 and CDR2 are SGHTA and FQGNSA. The CDR3 is 14 residues long. The chain's CDR3 is CASSPQGGNQPQHF. The CDR3 DNA sequence: TGTGCCAGCAGCCCACAGGGGGGGAATCAGCCCCAGCATTTT.